The source of this T cell receptor (beta chain) is a study of regulatory T cells in long-lasting Graves disease. This clonotype was observed a handful of times. As yet, its antigen is unknown. Time point here: newly diagnosed GD, antithyroid drugs for less than 3 months. Isolated PBMC RNA provided the starting material for the TCR library. Germline trimming cut 9 bases from V and 7 bases from J; bases unmatched to any gene: 9. The CDR3 contains 13 residues. Looked up from germline, CDR1 is MNHEY and CDR2 is SMNVEV (reference sequence). Study-level points and caveats: With 2,500 to 3,500 shared public clonotypes, persistent patients exceeded new patients, who shared over 950.

Building the TCR beta libraries relied on iRepertoire HTBI primers, and CDR3 regions underwent Arm-PCR. TCRdb processed the multiplex PCR reads anew with MiXCR; each CDR3 protein has one entry. Counted here are about 540,000 distinct CDR3 sequences, approximately 15% occurring once; the ten biggest clones make up about 10%. These data also featured in a second study, about T cells in Graves' hyperthyroidism and ophthalmopathy. Turning to that study: The HTBI set primed first-round TCR CDR3 RT-PCR. Also found in blood were most expanded thyroid clonotypes above 0.001.

The source was peripheral blood mononuclear cells (PBMCs), collected at new diagnosis, from a patient treated with antithyroid drugs. This TCR was sampled from a man aged 30 to 45 with Graves disease. The V and J genes are TRBV27 and TRBJ2-3, with 8 bases lining up with TRBD2. The CDR3 spells CASWGGRLNTQYF. The CDR3 DNA reads TGTGCCAGTTGGGGCGGGAGGTTGAATACGCAGTATTTT.